Described below is a single T cell receptor (beta chain) sequence and its context. Its antigen is not identified. The sample belongs to a study of blood T cells in healthy people across ages. Researchers report isolating at least 6 million PBMCs per sample. Study-wide findings and caveats: Shifts in expanded clonotypes may have been confounded by donor CMV status, which was unknown.

A sample-barcoded 5' primer and a J-beta primer mix were used in a second PCR of roughly 7 to 11 cycles. Each of the cDNA molecules was tagged by a template-switch adaptor with 12 random nucleotides. In TCRdb, the 5' RACE reads were re-called with MiXCR into one record per CDR3 protein. The sample contains roughly 2 million distinct CDR3 sequences, around 50% of which appear only once. This receptor was identified in a woman between 35 and 50 years old in good health. The sequenced sample consisted of blood.

CDR3 amino acids: CASSLQPHGQGRTEAFF. The CDR3 region has the DNA TGTGCCAGCAGCTTACAACCCCACGGACAGGGAAGGACTGAAGCTTTCTTT. This rearrangement joins TRBV7-3 to TRBJ1-1; TRBD1 matches 8 bases. Unmatched junction bases numbered 13, after V lost 2 bases and J lost 5 bases. Germline assignment: CDR1 SGHTA and CDR2 FQGTGA. The CDR3 is made up of 17 amino acids.